The 30 T cell receptor beta chains presented below share a single source sample, sequenced in a study of blood T cell repertoires in COVID-19. The data were produced by immunoSEQ multiplex PCR, yet TCRdb's version contains in-frame clones alone and is incomplete. The profile shows about 250,000 clones, 83% of them singletons. What was sequenced was peripheral blood. These receptors all come from a man aged 35-49 years with active or convalescent COVID-19.

This clone was counted a few times. V usage is TRBV2 and J usage is TRBJ2-7; TRBD2 might be the D (6 bases). The CDR3 runs 12 residues. V gave up 10 bases and J gave up 4 bases, with 14 bases separating them. Germline V gene sequence: CDR1 SNHLY, CDR2 FYNNEI. CDR3 amino acids: CATGVGEYEQYF. CDR3 coding DNA: TGTGCCACGGGAGTGGGGGAATACGAGCAGTACTTC.

V usage is TRBV2 and J usage is TRBJ2-1; D may be TRBD2 (5 bases). Germline loops: CDR1 SNHLY, CDR2 FYNNEI. The CDR3 is made up of 19 amino acids. Trimming removed 3 bases at V and 0 bases at J, with 21 bases between. CDR3 loop: CASSDRTTSVGSSYNEQFF. CDR3 bases: TGTGCCAGCAGTGATCGGACCACGTCGGTAGGGAGCTCCTACAATGAGCAGTTCTTC.

J is TRBJ2-3 and V is TRBV9, with 8 bases aligning to TRBD1. With V trimmed by 3 bases and J by 1 base, 10 bases remained unmatched. Germline V gene lookup returns CDR1 SGDLS and CDR2 YYNGEE. CDR3 size: 17 residues. The CDR3 DNA reads TGTGCCAGCAGCGGGACAGGGAGCCTATTCCGCACAGATACGCAGTATTTT. Residues: CASSGTGSLFRTDTQYF.

The V gene is TRBV19, the J gene TRBJ1-5, with D uncertain. Trimming pared 5 bases from V and 5 bases from J, leaving 19 bases between. CDR1 and CDR2 from the germline V gene are LNHDA and SQIVND (reference sequence). CDR3 size: 16 residues. For the CDR3, the DNA is TGTGCCAGTAGTCCCCGGGGAGGGCACCCAGATCAGCCCCAGCATTTT. Amino acid sequence: CASSPRGGHPDQPQHF.

The chain is built from TRBV7-3 and TRBJ1-6; no definite D call. Germline V gives CDR1 SGHTA, CDR2 FQGTGA. The CDR3 is 16 residues long. The germline V and J ends were trimmed by 6 bases and 0 bases, with 12 bases remaining between them. In DNA form, the CDR3 reads TGTGCCAGCAGTAGACTGGGAGGCTCCTATAATTCACCCCTCCACTTT. Protein: CASSRLGGSYNSPLHF. The variable domain in full, completed from reference TRBV7-3 and TRBJ1-6, reads GAGVSQTPSNKVTEKGKYVELRCDPISGHTALYWYRQSLGQGPEFLIYFQGTGAADDSGLPNDRFFAVRPEGSVSTLKIQRTERGDSAVYLCASSRLGGSYNSPLHFGNGTRLTVT.

This clone showed up just a few times. The J gene is TRBJ1-1, the V gene TRBV6-6; D remains ambiguous. CDR3 length equals 14 residues. V gave up 3 bases and J gave up 0 bases, with 8 bases separating them. The germline V gene has CDR1 MNHNY and CDR2 SVGAGI (reference sequence). The CDR3 nucleotides read TGTGCCAGCAGTTATTCGGAGCTGAACACTGAAGCTTTCTTT. Encoded protein: CASSYSELNTEAFF.

The rearrangement links TRBV24-1 to TRBJ1-5; 10 bases are a match to TRBD1. Trimming removed 4 bases from V and 3 bases from J; junction bases left unmatched: 2. In germline, CDR1 is KGHDR, CDR2 SFDVKD. This CDR3 spans 15 amino acids. Here the CDR3 DNA reads TGTGCCACCAGTGAAGGGACAGGGGCCAATCAGCCCCAGCATTTT. It yields the protein CATSEGTGANQPQHF.

This chain uses TRBV6-6 with TRBJ1-2; 9 nucleotides align to TRBD1. The CDR3 totals 15 residues. CDR1 MNHNY and CDR2 SVGAGI come from the germline V gene (reference sequence). V dropped 6 bases and J dropped 6; count of bases not matched to a gene: 11. CDR3 amino acids: CASSHTGGGLHGYTF. Written as DNA, the CDR3 is TGTGCCAGCAGCCATACAGGGGGCGGTCTTCATGGCTACACCTTC.

The chain joins TRBV5-6 to TRBJ1-1, with 10 bases fitting TRBD1. Germline V gene sequence: CDR1 SGHDT, CDR2 YYEEEE. The V gene end was trimmed by 8 bases and the J gene end by 5 bases; junction bases not matched to a gene: 6. CDR3 length: 13 amino acids. The CDR3 sequence is CASQTGGFTEAFF. CDR3 DNA sequence: TGTGCCAGTCAGACAGGGGGCTTTACTGAAGCTTTCTTT.

V gene TRBV28 combines with J gene TRBJ1-1, with D maybe TRBD1 (5 bases). Germline lookup yields CDR1 MDHEN and CDR2 SYDVKM. V was clipped by 4 bases and J by 7 bases, with 13 bases between them. The CDR3 is 13 residues long. CDR3 nucleotides: TGTGCCAGCAGTTCCCCGGGGGAGGTTGAAGCTTTCTTT. It yields the protein CASSSPGEVEAFF.

The gene calls are TRBV30 and TRBJ2-1; 10 bases agree with TRBD2. This CDR3 comprises 17 residues. The trim removed 5 bases at V and 7 bases at J, leaving 17 bases unmatched. From germline, CDR1 is GTSNPN and CDR2 SVGIG (reference sequence). CDR3 nucleotides: TGTGCCTGGGGTATATGGGGAGCGGGAGGGCGAGTGAATGAGCAGTTCTTC. Amino acid sequence: CAWGIWGAGGRVNEQFF.

The CDR3 is CASSELKAFF. The CDR3 region has the DNA TGTGCCAGCAGTGAACTTAAAGCTTTCTTT. The genes are TRBV6-1 and TRBJ1-1; no clear D gene. V was cut by 2 bases and J by 9 bases, with 4 bases left in between. The CDR3 sequence is 10 residues long. Germline V gene sequence: CDR1 MNHNS, CDR2 SASEGT.

This chain connects TRBV11-3 to TRBJ1-6; the match to TRBD1 covers 9 bases. Trimming cost V 5 bases and J 9 bases; bases outside gene matches: 8. The CDR3 is 15 residues long. Per the germline V gene, CDR1 is SGHNT and CDR2 is YENEEA. CDR3 bases: TGTGCCAGCAGCCCGCGACAGGGGGAGGGTTCACCCCTCCACTTT. This translates into CASSPRQGEGSPLHF.

The rearrangement joins TRBV10-3 to TRBJ1-3, with TRBD1 matching over 9 bases. The CDR3 is made up of 15 amino acids. Unmatched junction bases numbered 9, after V lost 6 bases and J lost 6 bases. CDR1 is ENHRY and CDR2 is SYGVKD in the germline V gene. The CDR3 DNA reads as TGTGCCATCAGGGACCGGGACAGGGTTGAAAACACCATATATTTT. Residues: CAIRDRDRVENTIYF.

This clone was seen only a few times. The chain has TRBV6-6 and TRBJ2-7; TRBD1 aligns across 9 bases. Germline-derived CDR1 and CDR2 are MNHNY and SVGAGI (reference sequence). With 8 bases clipped from V and 5 bases from J, the junction kept 13 bases outside the gene matches. The CDR3 loop spans 15 amino acids. The CDR3 spells CASFPGAGQGDEQYF. The CDR3 coding sequence is TGTGCCAGCTTTCCCGGTGCGGGACAGGGAGACGAGCAGTACTTC.

This clone was seen only a few times. The chain links TRBV11-2 to TRBJ1-4, with 7 bases lining up with TRBD1. The germline V gene encodes CDR1 SGHAT and CDR2 FQNNGV. The CDR3 sequence is 18 residues long. Trimming cost V 1 base and J 11 bases; bases outside gene matches: 19. The CDR3 spells CASSLAQTGFIGGAKLFF. In nucleotides, the CDR3 is TGTGCCAGCAGCTTAGCCCAGACAGGGTTCATCGGCGGAGCGAAACTGTTTTTT.

The chain links TRBV7-9 to TRBJ1-3; 9 bases are a match to TRBD1. CDR3 length: 16 residues. The J segment lost 0 bases and the V segment lost 4 bases, leaving 4 bases of the junction unmatched. Germline V gene data show CDR1 as SEHNR and CDR2 as FQNEAQ (reference sequence). CDR3 nucleotides: TGTGCCAGCAGCTGGGGGACAGGGCGCTCTGGAAACACCATATATTTT. Protein sequence: CASSWGTGRSGNTIYF.

The CDR3 nucleotides read TGTGCCAGCAGTTTAGGAGGGAGTTATGGCTACACCTTC. This encodes CASSLGGSYGYTF. The gene calls are TRBV27 and TRBJ1-2; D ambiguous. CDR1 is MNHEY and CDR2 is SMNVEV in the germline V gene (reference sequence). There are 13 residues in the CDR3. The V end was cut by 2 bases, the J end by 5 bases, with 9 bases between.

The rearrangement links TRBV7-2 to TRBJ2-4; tentatively, D is TRBD1 (5 bases). The V gene lost 0 bases and the J gene lost 5 bases, with 8 bases spanning the gap. Germline CDR1 and CDR2: SGHTA and FQGNSA. This CDR3 is built from 14 residues. In nucleotides, the CDR3 is TGTGCCAGCAGCTTAGCGTTGACAGAAAACATTCAGTACTTC. Its protein is CASSLALTENIQYF.

This clone was detected ten times or more. The genes are TRBV7-3 and TRBJ2-3, with 9 bases lining up with TRBD2. Germline V lookup: CDR1 SGHTA, CDR2 FQGTGA. The V segment lost 2 bases and the J segment 0 bases; nucleotides outside the gene matches: 0. This CDR3 is 15 amino acids long. CDR3 residues: CASSLLAGSTDTQYF. In DNA form, the CDR3 reads TGTGCCAGCAGCTTACTAGCGGGGAGCACAGATACGCAGTATTTT.

This chain joins TRBV7-2 and TRBJ2-5; 9 nucleotides agree with TRBD1. J lost 4 bases, V lost 5 bases, and 5 bases had no gene match. This CDR3 contains 14 residues. Germline-derived CDR1 and CDR2 are SGHTA and FQGNSA. In DNA form, the CDR3 reads TGTGCCAGCAGCCTGGGGACAGGGACAGAGACCCAGTACTTC. Translating it yields CASSLGTGTETQYF.

Only a few counts were recorded for this clone. V is TRBV6-2 or TRBV6-3 and J is TRBJ1-6, with a tentative D call TRBD1 (5 bases). Looked up from germline, CDR1 is MNHEY and CDR2 is SVGEGT. The CDR3 covers 15 residues. V lost 2 bases and J lost 7, with 12 bases in between. The CDR3 DNA follows: TGTGCCAGCAGTTACGGTGGGGCCGGCAATTCACCCCTCCACTTT. Translating it yields CASSYGGAGNSPLHF.

The J gene is TRBJ2-7, the V gene TRBV6-5; possibly TRBD2 for D (6 bases). The germline CDR1 and CDR2 sequences are MNHEY and SVGAGI. V shed 2 bases and J shed 8 bases, with 10 bases lying between them. The CDR3 length is 12 residues. CDR3 sequence reads: CASSYDRGKQYF. The CDR3 region has the DNA TGTGCCAGCAGTTACGATCGCGGGAAGCAGTACTTC.

The CDR3 loop reads CSASEGANNEQFF. The CDR3 DNA sequence: TGCAGTGCTAGTGAGGGAGCCAACAATGAGCAGTTCTTC. The chain carries TRBV20-1 and TRBJ2-1, with a possible D match to TRBD2 (5 bases). Trimming shortened V by 3 bases and J by 5 bases, and 11 bases separated the two germline ends. Germline CDR1 is DFQATT and CDR2 is SNEGSKA (reference sequence). This CDR3 region has 13 residues.

The chain is built from TRBV11-3 and TRBJ2-1, with a tentative D call TRBD2 (6 bases). Germline lookup yields CDR1 SGHNT and CDR2 YENEEA. This CDR3 spans 14 amino acids. Trimming cost V 6 bases and J 5 bases, with 14 bases left between them. CDR3 in amino acids: CASRIRTKHNEQFF. As DNA, the CDR3 is TGTGCCAGCAGGATAAGGACTAAACACAATGAGCAGTTCTTC.

J is TRBJ2-1 and V is TRBV27; a weak D match, TRBD1 (6 bases). Deletions cut 3 bases from V and 2 bases from J, with 11 bases between. This CDR3 contains 15 residues. From germline, CDR1 is MNHEY and CDR2 SMNVEV (reference sequence). The CDR3, as DNA: TGTGCCAGCAGTTTCCGTCAGGGGCCCTACAATGAGCAGTTCTTC. It codes for CASSFRQGPYNEQFF.

The J gene is TRBJ2-7, the V gene TRBV10-3; 7 bases are shared with TRBD1. CDR3 length: 14 amino acids. In germline, CDR1 is ENHRY, CDR2 SYGVKD. Unmatched junction bases numbered 11, after V lost 6 bases and J lost 6 bases. The CDR3, as DNA: TGTGCCATCAGAAAGGGACAGAATATCGGCGAGCAGTACTTC. It codes for CAIRKGQNIGEQYF.

This sequence joins TRBV6-2 or TRBV6-3 and TRBJ1-1, with 7 bases fitting TRBD1. The germline gives CDR1 MNHEY, CDR2 SVGEGT. Trimming cost V 6 bases and J 6 bases; bases outside gene matches: 4. CDR3 length equals 12 residues. The CDR3 here is CASSPTGPEAFF. In DNA, the CDR3 is TGTGCCAGCAGCCCGACAGGGCCTGAAGCTTTCTTT.

This chain uses TRBV15 with TRBJ1-4; 9 bases match TRBD1. V lost 1 base, J lost 8 bases, and 5 bases stayed unmatched. Looked up from germline, CDR1 is LNHNV and CDR2 is YYDKDF (reference sequence). The CDR3 spans 15 residues. CDR3 nucleotides: TGTGCCACCAGCAGAGCTATGGGACAGGGAGAAAAACTGTTTTTT. This sequence encodes CATSRAMGQGEKLFF.

CDR3 coding DNA: TGTGCCAGCAGTTTAGGACGACAAGGGAGCCCAGAAGCTTTCTTT. Translation gives CASSLGRQGSPEAFF. V is TRBV28 and J is TRBJ1-1; no definite D call. The germline CDR1 and CDR2 sequences are MDHEN and SYDVKM. This CDR3 is built from 15 residues. V dropped 2 bases and J dropped 8 bases, with 18 bases sitting between them.